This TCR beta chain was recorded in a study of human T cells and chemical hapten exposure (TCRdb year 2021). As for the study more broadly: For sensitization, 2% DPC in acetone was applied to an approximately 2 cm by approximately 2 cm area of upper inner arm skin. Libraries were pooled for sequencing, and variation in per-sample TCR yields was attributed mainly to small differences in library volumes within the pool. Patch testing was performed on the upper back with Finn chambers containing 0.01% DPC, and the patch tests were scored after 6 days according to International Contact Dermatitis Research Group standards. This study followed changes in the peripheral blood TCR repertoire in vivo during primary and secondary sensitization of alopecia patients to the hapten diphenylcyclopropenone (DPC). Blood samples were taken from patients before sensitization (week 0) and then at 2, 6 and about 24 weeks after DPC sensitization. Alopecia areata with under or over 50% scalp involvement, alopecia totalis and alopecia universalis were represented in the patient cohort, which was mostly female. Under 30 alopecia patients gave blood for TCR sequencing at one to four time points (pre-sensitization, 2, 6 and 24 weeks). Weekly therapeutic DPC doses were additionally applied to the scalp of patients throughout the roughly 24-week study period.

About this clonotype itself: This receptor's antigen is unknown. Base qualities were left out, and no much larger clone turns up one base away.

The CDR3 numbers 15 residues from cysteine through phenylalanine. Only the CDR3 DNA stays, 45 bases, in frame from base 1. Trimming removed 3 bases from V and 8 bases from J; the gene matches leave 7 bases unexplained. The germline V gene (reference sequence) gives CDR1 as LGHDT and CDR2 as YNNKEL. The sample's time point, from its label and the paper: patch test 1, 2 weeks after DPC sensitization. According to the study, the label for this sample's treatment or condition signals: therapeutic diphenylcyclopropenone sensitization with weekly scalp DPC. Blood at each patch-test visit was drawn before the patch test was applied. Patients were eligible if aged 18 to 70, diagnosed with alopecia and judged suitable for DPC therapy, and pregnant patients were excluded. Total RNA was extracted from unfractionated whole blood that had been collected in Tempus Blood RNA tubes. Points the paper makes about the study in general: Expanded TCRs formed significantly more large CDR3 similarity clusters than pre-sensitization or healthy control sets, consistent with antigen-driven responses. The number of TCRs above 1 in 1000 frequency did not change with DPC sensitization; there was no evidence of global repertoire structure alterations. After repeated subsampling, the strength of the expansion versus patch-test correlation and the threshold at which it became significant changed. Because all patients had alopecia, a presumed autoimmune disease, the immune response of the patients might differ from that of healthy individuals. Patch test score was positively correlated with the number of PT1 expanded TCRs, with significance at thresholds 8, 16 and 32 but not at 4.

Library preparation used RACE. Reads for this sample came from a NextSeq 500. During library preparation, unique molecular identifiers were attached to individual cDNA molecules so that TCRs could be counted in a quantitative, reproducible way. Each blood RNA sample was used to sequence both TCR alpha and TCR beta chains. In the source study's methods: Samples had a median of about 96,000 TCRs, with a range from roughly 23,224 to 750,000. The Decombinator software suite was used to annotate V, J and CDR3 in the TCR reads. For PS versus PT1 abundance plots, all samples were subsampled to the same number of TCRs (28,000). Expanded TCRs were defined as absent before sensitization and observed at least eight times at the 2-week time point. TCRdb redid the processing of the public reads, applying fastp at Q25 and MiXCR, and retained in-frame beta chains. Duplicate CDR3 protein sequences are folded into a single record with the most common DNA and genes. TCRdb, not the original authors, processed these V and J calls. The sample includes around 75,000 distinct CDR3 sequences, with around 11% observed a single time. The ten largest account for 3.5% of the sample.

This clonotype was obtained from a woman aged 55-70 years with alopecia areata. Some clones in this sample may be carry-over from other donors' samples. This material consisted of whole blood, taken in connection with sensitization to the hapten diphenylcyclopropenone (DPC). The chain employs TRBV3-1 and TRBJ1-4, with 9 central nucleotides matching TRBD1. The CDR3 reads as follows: CASSHPGQGEEKLFF. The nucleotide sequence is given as TGTGCCAGCAGCCATCCGGGACAGGGTGAAGAAAAACTGTTTTTT.